This T cell receptor (beta chain) was observed in a study of CD8 T cells in Susac syndrome. There are 15 residues in the CDR3. The germline V and J ends were trimmed by 6 bases and 6 bases, with 20 bases remaining between them. CDR1 and CDR2 (germline): MNHNY, SVGAGI (reference sequence). RNA was extracted with the RNeasy kit, and a quantity of roughly 0.45 to 1 ug was reverse transcribed using random hexamers. TCRdb re-analysed the immunoSEQ multiplex PCR reads in MiXCR, keeping a single row per CDR3 protein. The sample contains some 250,000 distinct CDR3 sequences, about 96% of which appear only once. Isolation of CD8+ and CD4+ T cells was performed negatively, whereas enrichment of TEMRA cells was done by FACS. In its sample, this clonotype was seen once.

This TCR derives from a human donor with Susac syndrome. The chain employs TRBV6-6 and TRBJ1-1; maybe TRBD1 (6 bases). Source material: CD4+ T cells from PBMCs. The DNA for the CDR3 is TGTGCCAGCAGGTCAGGACCGCCGGAGGGGGCTGAAGCTTTCTTT. Amino acid sequence: CASRSGPPEGAEAFF.